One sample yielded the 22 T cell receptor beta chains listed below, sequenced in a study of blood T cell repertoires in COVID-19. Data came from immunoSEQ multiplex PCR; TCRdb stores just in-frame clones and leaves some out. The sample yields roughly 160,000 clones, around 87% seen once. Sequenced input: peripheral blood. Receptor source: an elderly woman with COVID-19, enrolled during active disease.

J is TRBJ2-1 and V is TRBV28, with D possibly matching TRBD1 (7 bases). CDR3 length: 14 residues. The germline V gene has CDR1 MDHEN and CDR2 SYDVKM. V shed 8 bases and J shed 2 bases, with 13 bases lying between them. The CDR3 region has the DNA TGTGCCAGCGGCCCAGGGGGGACCTACAATGAGCAGTTCTTC. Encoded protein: CASGPGGTYNEQFF.

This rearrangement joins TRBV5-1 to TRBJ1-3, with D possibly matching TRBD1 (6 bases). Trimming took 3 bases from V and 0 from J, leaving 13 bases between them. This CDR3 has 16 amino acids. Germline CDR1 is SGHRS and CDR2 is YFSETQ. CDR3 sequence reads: CASSSGAPGSGNTIYF. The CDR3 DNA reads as TGCGCCAGCAGCTCAGGGGCGCCCGGCTCTGGAAACACCATATATTTT.

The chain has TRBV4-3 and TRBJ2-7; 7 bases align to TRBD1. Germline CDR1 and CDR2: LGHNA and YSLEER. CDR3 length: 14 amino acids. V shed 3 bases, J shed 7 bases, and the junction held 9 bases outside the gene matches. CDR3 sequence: CASSQDRRPGEQYF. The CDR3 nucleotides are TGCGCCAGCAGCCAGGACAGGCGGCCAGGGGAGCAGTACTTC.

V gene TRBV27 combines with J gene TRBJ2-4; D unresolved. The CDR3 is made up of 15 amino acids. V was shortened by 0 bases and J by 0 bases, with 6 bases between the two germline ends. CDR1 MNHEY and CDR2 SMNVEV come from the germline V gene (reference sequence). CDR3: CASSLSALAKNIQYF. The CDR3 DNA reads TGTGCCAGCAGTTTATCGGCCTTAGCCAAAAACATTCAGTACTTC.

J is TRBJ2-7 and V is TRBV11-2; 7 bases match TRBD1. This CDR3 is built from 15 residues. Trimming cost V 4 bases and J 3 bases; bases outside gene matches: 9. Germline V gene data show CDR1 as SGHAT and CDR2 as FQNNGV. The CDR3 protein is CASSSARGGVYEQYF. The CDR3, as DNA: TGTGCCAGCAGCTCAGCAAGAGGGGGCGTCTACGAGCAGTACTTC. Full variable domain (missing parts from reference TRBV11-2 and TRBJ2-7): EAGVAQSPRYKIIEKRQSVAFWCNPISGHATLYWYQQILGQGPKLLIQFQNNGVVDDSQLPKDRFSAERLKGVDSTLKIQPAKLEDSAVYLCASSSARGGVYEQYFGPGTRLTVT.

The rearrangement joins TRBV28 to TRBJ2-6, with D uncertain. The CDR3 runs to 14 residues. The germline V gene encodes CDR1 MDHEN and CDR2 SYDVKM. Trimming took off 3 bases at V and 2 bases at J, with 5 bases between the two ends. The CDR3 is CASSFNAGANVLTF. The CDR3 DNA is TGTGCCAGCAGTTTCAATGCTGGGGCCAACGTCCTGACTTTC.

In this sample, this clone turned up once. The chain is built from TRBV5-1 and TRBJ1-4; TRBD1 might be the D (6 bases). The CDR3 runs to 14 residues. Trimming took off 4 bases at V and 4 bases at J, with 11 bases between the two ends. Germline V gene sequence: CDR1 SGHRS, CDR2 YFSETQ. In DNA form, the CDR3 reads TGCGCCAGCAGCCAGGGGACGGATAATGAAAAACTGTTTTTT. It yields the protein CASSQGTDNEKLFF.

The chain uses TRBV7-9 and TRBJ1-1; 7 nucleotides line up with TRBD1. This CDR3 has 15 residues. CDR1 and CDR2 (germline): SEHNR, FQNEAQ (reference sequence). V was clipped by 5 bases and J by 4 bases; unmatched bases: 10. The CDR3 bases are TGTGCCAGCAGCCCCCGGACAGGACCGGGCACTGAAGCTTTCTTT. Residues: CASSPRTGPGTEAFF. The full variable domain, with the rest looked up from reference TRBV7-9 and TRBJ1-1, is DTGVSQNPRHKITKRGQNVTFRCDPISEHNRLYWYRQTLGQGPEFLTYFQNEAQLEKSRLLSDRFSAERPKGSFSTLEIQRTEQGDSAMYLCASSPRTGPGTEAFFGQGTRLTVV.

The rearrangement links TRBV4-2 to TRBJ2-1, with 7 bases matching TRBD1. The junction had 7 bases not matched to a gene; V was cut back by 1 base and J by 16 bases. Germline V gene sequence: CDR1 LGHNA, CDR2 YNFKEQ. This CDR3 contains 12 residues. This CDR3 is CASSQVTGPFFF. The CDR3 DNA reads TGTGCCAGCAGCCAAGTGACAGGGCCCTTCTTCTTC.

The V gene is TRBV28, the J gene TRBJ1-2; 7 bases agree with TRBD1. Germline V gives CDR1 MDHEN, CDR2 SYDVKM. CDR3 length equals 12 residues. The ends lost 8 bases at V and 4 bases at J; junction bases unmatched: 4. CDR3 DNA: TGTGCCAGCTGTCGACAGGGCTATGGCTACACCTTC. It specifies CASCRQGYGYTF.

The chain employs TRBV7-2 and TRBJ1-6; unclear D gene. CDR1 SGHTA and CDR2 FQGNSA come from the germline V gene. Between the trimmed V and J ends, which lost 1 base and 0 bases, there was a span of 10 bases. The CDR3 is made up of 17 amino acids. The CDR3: CASSLDFGSSYNSPLHF. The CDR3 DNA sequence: TGTGCCAGCAGCTTAGATTTTGGGAGCTCCTATAATTCACCCCTCCACTTT.

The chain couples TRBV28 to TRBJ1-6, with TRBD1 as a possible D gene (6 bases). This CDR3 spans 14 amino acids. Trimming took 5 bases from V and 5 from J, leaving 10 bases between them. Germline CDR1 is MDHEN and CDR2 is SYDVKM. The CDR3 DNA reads TGTGCCAGCAGTACCTGGACAGATAATTCACCCCTCCACTTT. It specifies CASSTWTDNSPLHF.

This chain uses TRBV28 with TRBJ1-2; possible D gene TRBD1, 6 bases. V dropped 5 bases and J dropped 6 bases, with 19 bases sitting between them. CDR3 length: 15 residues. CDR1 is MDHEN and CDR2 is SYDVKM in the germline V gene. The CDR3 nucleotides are TGTGCCAGCAGTGCGGGGGCAAGTTGGGTAGATGGCTACACCTTC. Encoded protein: CASSAGASWVDGYTF.

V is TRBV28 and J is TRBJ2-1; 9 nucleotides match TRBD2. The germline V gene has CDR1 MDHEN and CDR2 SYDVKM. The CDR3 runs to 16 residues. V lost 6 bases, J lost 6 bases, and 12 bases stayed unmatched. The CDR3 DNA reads TGTGCCAGCAGCCCGCTTCGCGGCGGGGGGGTCAATGAGCAGTTCTTC. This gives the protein CASSPLRGGGVNEQFF.

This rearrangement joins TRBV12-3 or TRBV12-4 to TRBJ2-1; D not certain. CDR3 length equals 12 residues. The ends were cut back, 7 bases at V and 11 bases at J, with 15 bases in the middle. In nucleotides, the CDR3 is TGTGCCAGCACGAGAGAGTTCATGAAGCAGTTCTTC. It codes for CASTREFMKQFF.

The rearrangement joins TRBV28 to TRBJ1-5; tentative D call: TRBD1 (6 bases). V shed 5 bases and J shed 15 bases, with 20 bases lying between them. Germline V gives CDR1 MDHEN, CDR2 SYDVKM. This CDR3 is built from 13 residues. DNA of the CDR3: TGTGCCAGCAGTGTGCAACAGGGAGGGGTGATGCATTTT. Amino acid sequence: CASSVQQGGVMHF.

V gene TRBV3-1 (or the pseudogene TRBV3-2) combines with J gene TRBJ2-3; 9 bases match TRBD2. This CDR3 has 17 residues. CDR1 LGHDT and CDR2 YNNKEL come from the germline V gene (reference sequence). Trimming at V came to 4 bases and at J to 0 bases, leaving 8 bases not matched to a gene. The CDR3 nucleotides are TGTGCCAGCAGCCGGAAAGCGGGAGGCACTAGCACAGATACGCAGTATTTT. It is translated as CASSRKAGGTSTDTQYF.

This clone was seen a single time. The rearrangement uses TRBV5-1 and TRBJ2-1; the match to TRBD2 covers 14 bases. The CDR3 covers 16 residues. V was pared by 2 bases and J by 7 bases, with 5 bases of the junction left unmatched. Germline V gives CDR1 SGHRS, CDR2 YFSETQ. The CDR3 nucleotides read TGCGCCAGCAGCTTTGGACTAGCGGGAGGAAAGAATGAGCAGTTCTTC. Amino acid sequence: CASSFGLAGGKNEQFF. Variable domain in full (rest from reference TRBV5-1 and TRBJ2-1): KAGVTQTPRYLIKTRGQQVTLSCSPISGHRSVSWYQQTPGQGLQFLFEYFSETQRNKGNFPGRFSGRQFSNSRSEMNVSTLELGDSALYLCASSFGLAGGKNEQFFGPGTRLTVL.

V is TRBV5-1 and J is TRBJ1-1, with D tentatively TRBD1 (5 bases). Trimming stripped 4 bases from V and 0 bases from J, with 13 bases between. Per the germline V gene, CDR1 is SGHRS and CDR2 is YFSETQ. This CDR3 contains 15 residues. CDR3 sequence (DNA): TGCGCCAGCAGCGATCGGACACGAATGAACACTGAAGCTTTCTTT. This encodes CASSDRTRMNTEAFF. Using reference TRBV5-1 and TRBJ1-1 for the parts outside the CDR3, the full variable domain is KAGVTQTPRYLIKTRGQQVTLSCSPISGHRSVSWYQQTPGQGLQFLFEYFSETQRNKGNFPGRFSGRQFSNSRSEMNVSTLELGDSALYLCASSDRTRMNTEAFFGQGTRLTVV.

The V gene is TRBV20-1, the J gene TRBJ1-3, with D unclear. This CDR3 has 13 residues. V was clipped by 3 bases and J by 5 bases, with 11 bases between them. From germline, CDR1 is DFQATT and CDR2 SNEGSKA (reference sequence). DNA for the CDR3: TGCAGTGCTAGTCGGGAGGAGAGAAACACCATATATTTT. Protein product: CSASREERNTIYF.

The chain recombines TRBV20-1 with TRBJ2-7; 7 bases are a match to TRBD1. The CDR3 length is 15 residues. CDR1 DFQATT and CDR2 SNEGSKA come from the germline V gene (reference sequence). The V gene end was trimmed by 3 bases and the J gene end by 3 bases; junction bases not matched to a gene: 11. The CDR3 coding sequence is TGCAGTGCTAGTGACCCGGGACAGCTCCACTACGAGCAGTACTTC. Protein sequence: CSASDPGQLHYEQYF.

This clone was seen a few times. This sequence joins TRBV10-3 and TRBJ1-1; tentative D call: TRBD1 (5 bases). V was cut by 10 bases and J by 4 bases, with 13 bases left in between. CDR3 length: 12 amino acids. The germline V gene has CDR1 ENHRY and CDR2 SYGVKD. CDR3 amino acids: CATQGLGTEAFF. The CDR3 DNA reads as TGTGCCACGCAGGGATTAGGCACTGAAGCTTTCTTT.